A selection of T cell receptor beta chains follows, all from one sample in a study of glioma-infiltrating T cells after dendritic cell vaccination. The protocol was immunoSEQ multiplex PCR, while the TCRdb copy is restricted to in-frame clones and leaves out a portion. Of 65,000 to 90,000 clones in the sample, more than 65% were seen once. The material was blood, obtained before dendritic cell vaccination. The receptors were sampled from a human donor with glioblastoma. The CDR3 runs from the conserved cysteine through the conserved F or W. The D gene is left open where the match is weak. Expanded clones are given a class, and other clones once, few, many or no size at all.

d_call: TRBD1
j_call: TRBJ1-3
v_call: TRBV15
clone_size: medium-sized
cdr3_aa: CATSSRDRGNTIYF
cdr3_nt: TGTGCCACCAGCAGCCGGGACAGGGGGAACACCATATATTTT

d_call: TRBD1
j_call: TRBJ1-5
v_call: TRBV4-1
clone_size: NA
cdr3_aa: CASSEPQDRLGNQPQHF
cdr3_nt: TGCGCCAGCAGCGAACCCCAGGACAGGTTGGGCAATCAGCCCCAGCATTTT

d_call: NA
j_call: TRBJ2-5
v_call: TRBV12-1
clone_size: NA
cdr3_aa: CASRWGPVVWETQYF
cdr3_nt: TGTGCCAGCAGGTGGGGGCCCGTCGTTTGGGAGACCCAGTACTTC

d_call: NA
j_call: TRBJ2-6
v_call: TRBV21-1
clone_size: NA
cdr3_aa: CASSKQGVPGSGANVLTF
cdr3_nt: TGTGCCAGCAGCAAACAGGGGGTACCGGGTTCTGGGGCCAACGTCCTGACTTTC

d_call: NA
j_call: TRBJ2-3
v_call: TRBV5-4
clone_size: NA
cdr3_aa: CASSLLRDRTDTQYF
cdr3_nt: TGTGCCAGCAGCTTGTTGCGGGACCGCACAGATACGCAGTATTTT

d_call: TRBD1
j_call: TRBJ1-4
v_call: TRBV7-9
clone_size: NA
cdr3_aa: CASSLGETDRNEKLFF
cdr3_nt: TGTGCCAGCAGCTTAGGGGAAACGGACAGGAACGAAAAACTGTTTTTT

d_call: NA
j_call: TRBJ2-2
v_call: TRBV27
clone_size: NA
cdr3_aa: CTSSSSPPGGTGELFF
cdr3_nt: TGTACCAGCAGTTCCTCCCCACCCGGGGGCACCGGGGAGCTGTTTTTT

d_call: TRBD1
j_call: TRBJ1-4
v_call: TRBV5-1
clone_size: NA
cdr3_aa: CASSATNRGNEKLFF
cdr3_nt: TGCGCCAGCAGCGCCACAAACAGGGGTAATGAAAAACTGTTTTTT

d_call: TRBD2
j_call: TRBJ2-5
v_call: TRBV9
clone_size: NA
cdr3_aa: CASSGGTSGVETQYF
cdr3_nt: TGTGCCAGCAGCGGCGGGACTAGCGGGGTCGAGACCCAGTACTTC

d_call: TRBD1
j_call: TRBJ1-2
v_call: TRBV30
clone_size: NA
cdr3_aa: CAWSVRDSWGTF
cdr3_nt: TGTGCCTGGAGTGTGCGGGACAGTTGGGGCACCTTC

d_call: NA
j_call: TRBJ1-1
v_call: TRBV29-1
clone_size: NA
cdr3_aa: CSVYPQTGFGAFF
cdr3_nt: TGCAGCGTCTATCCTCAGACTGGCTTTGGAGCTTTCTTT

d_call: TRBD2
j_call: TRBJ2-3
v_call: TRBV6-5
clone_size: NA
cdr3_aa: CATMTSGTRDTQYF
cdr3_nt: TGTGCCACCATGACTAGCGGGACCCGAGATACGCAGTATTTT

d_call: TRBD2
j_call: TRBJ2-7
v_call: TRBV7-9
clone_size: NA
cdr3_aa: CASSWGGPDEQYF
cdr3_nt: TGTGCCAGCAGCTGGGGGGGACCAGACGAGCAGTACTTC

d_call: TRBD2
j_call: TRBJ2-1
v_call: TRBV28
clone_size: NA
cdr3_aa: CASSPTSGYSYNEQFF
cdr3_nt: TGTGCCAGCAGCCCTACTAGCGGTTACTCCTACAATGAGCAGTTCTTC

d_call: TRBD1
j_call: TRBJ1-5
v_call: TRBV6-1
clone_size: NA
cdr3_aa: CASRADRGPSQPQHF
cdr3_nt: TGTGCCAGCAGAGCTGACAGGGGGCCCAGTCAGCCCCAGCATTTT

d_call: TRBD2
j_call: TRBJ2-4
v_call: TRBV4-1
clone_size: NA
cdr3_aa: CASSQEKWASGGAHF
cdr3_nt: TGCGCCAGCAGCCAAGAAAAGTGGGCAAGCGGGGGGGCGCACTTC

d_call: TRBD2
j_call: TRBJ2-3
v_call: TRBV5-4
clone_size: NA
cdr3_aa: CASSLEGVAGGQGTQYF
cdr3_nt: TGTGCCAGCAGCTTGGAGGGTGTAGCGGGAGGGCAAGGGACGCAGTATTTT

d_call: NA
j_call: TRBJ1-3
v_call: TRBV21-1
clone_size: NA
cdr3_aa: CASSKGTGGRNTIYF
cdr3_nt: TGTGCCAGCAGCAAAGGGACAGGGGGTCGGAACACCATATATTTT

d_call: NA
j_call: TRBJ1-4
v_call: TRBV30
clone_size: NA
cdr3_aa: CAWSSGGNEKLFF
cdr3_nt: TGTGCCTGGAGTTCGGGGGGAAATGAAAAACTGTTTTTT

d_call: NA
j_call: TRBJ1-2
v_call: TRBV12-5
clone_size: NA
cdr3_aa: CASGLGTNYGYTF
cdr3_nt: TGTGCTAGTGGTTTGGGCACAAACTATGGCTACACCTTC

d_call: TRBD1
j_call: TRBJ1-5
v_call: TRBV7-9
clone_size: NA
cdr3_aa: CASSLGQGYWPQHF
cdr3_nt: TGTGCCAGCAGCTTGGGACAGGGGTATTGGCCCCAGCATTTT

d_call: NA
j_call: TRBJ2-3
v_call: TRBV13
clone_size: NA
cdr3_aa: CASSRLGGGDTQYF
cdr3_nt: TGTGCCAGCAGCCGGCTGGGTGGGGGGGATACGCAGTATTTT

d_call: NA
j_call: TRBJ1-1
v_call: TRBV2
clone_size: NA
cdr3_aa: CASDRNTEAFF
cdr3_nt: TGTGCCAGCGACAGAAACACTGAAGCTTTCTTT